This T cell receptor (beta chain) was sequenced during a study of T cell responses to AZD1222 COVID-19 vaccine. Some clones are missing from TCRdb's copy, which holds only in-frame ones; the method was immunoSEQ multiplex PCR. Of tens of thousands of clones listed, under 90% were seen once; the top ten hold about 10%. This clone was recorded only once. Its specificity is not known. Study-wide findings and caveats: Targets within unmutated variant regions were reportedly found for nearly half of spike-specific TCRs. Donor demographics were predominantly white British with a female majority; clonal diversity may be underestimated. Repertoire sampling was restricted to post-peak T cell response timepoints. Recipients of AZD1222 seropositive at baseline numbered only 6 or 7.

Trimming took off 8 bases at V and 3 bases at J, with 9 bases between the two ends. This CDR3 has 12 amino acids. The TCR originated in an adult in good health. Sequencing used peripheral blood, obtained on day 0 of AZD1222 vaccination. The J gene is TRBJ2-3, the V gene TRBV12-3 or TRBV12-4, with D tentatively TRBD2 (7 bases). CDR3 in DNA: TGTGCCAGCGGGGGGGCGACAGATACGCAGTATTTT. This translates into CASGGATDTQYF.